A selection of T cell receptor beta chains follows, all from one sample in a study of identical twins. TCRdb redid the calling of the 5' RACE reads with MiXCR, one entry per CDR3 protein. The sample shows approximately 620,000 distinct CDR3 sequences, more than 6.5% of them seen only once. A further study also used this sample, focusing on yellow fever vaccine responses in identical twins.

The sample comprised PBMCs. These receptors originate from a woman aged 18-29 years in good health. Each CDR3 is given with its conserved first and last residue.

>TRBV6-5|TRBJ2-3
CASTGLDTQYF
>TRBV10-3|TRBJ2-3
CAISESILAAGDKDTQYF
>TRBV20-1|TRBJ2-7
CSAGLPGQGAGEQYF
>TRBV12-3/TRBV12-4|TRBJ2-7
CASSSRMPPYEQYF
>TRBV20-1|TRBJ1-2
CSARERTGGGYTF
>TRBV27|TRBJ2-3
CASSSGRGSTDTQYF
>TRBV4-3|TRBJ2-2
CASSQDRVTPGELFF
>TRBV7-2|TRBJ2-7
CASSLLWPRQGGEQYF
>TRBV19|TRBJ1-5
CASSTWDSSNQPQHF
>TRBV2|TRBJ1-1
CASRRDSVNTEAFF
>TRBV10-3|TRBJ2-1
CAISDIAGSNNEQFF
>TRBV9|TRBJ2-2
CASSVGEGNTGELFF
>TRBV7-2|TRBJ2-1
CASSLASSGSRGDEQFF
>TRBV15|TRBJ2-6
CATSRVRNSGANVLTF
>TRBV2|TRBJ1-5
CASGLDRGSNQPQHF
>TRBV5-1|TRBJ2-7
CASSTDGTYEQYF
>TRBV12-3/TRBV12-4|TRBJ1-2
CASTPGGVKYGYTF